Listed below are T cell receptor beta chains from one sample, sequenced in a study of cytomegalovirus exposure and HLA in healthy donors. Produced via immunoSEQ multiplex PCR; TCRdb's table is partial and in-frame only. Its table lists about 58,000 clones. The sequencing input was PBMCs. The receptor set was obtained from a woman aged 18-35 years in good health and CMV-seronegative. Each CDR3 is given with its conserved first and last residue. The order of the fields is D gene, V gene, clone size, J gene, CDR3 protein, CDR3 DNA. D genes are given only for firm matches. Clone size is given for some rows only: seen once, a few or many times, or a class if the clone is expanded.

d_call: TRBD1; v_call: TRBV4-1; clone_size: .; j_call: TRBJ1-6; cdr3_aa: CASSQEGTGQNNSPLHF; cdr3_nt: TGCGCCAGCAGCCAAGAGGGGACAGGACAGAATAATTCACCCCTACACTTT
d_call: .; v_call: TRBV29-1; clone_size: .; j_call: TRBJ2-7; cdr3_aa: CSVLFYEQYF; cdr3_nt: TGCAGCGTTTTATTCTACGAGCAGTACTTC
d_call: .; v_call: TRBV6-6; clone_size: .; j_call: TRBJ1-1; cdr3_aa: CASSYSTRGGTEAFF; cdr3_nt: TGTGCCAGCAGTTACTCGACACGGGGAGGGACTGAAGCTTTCTTT
d_call: .; v_call: TRBV27; clone_size: .; j_call: TRBJ2-1; cdr3_aa: CASSSPMTRGNEQFF; cdr3_nt: TGTGCCAGCAGTTCCCCCATGACTAGGGGAAATGAGCAGTTCTTC
d_call: .; v_call: TRBV5-8; clone_size: .; j_call: TRBJ1-3; cdr3_aa: CASSLGLLYSGNTIYF; cdr3_nt: TGTGCCAGCAGCTTGGGACTACTATACTCTGGAAACACCATATATTTT
d_call: TRBD1; v_call: TRBV5-6; clone_size: .; j_call: TRBJ2-5; cdr3_aa: CASSAGTVLETQYF; cdr3_nt: TGTGCCAGCAGCGCCGGGACAGTTCTTGAGACCCAGTACTTC
d_call: .; v_call: TRBV27; clone_size: .; j_call: TRBJ1-2; cdr3_aa: CASSSLESGHNGYTF; cdr3_nt: TGTGCCAGCAGTTCGCTCGAATCAGGACACAATGGCTACACCTTC
d_call: .; v_call: TRBV5-1; clone_size: .; j_call: TRBJ2-7; cdr3_aa: CASRFSAGSVYEQYF; cdr3_nt: TGCGCCAGCCGGTTTTCGGCAGGCTCGGTTTACGAGCAGTACTTC
d_call: TRBD1; v_call: TRBV28; clone_size: .; j_call: TRBJ2-5; cdr3_aa: CASSLYRGLRETQYF; cdr3_nt: TGTGCCAGCAGTTTATACAGGGGGCTCCGAGAGACCCAGTACTTC
d_call: .; v_call: TRBV5-8; clone_size: .; j_call: TRBJ1-5; cdr3_aa: CASSLWADQPQHF; cdr3_nt: TGTGCCAGCAGCTTGTGGGCTGATCAGCCCCAGCATTTT
d_call: TRBD1; v_call: TRBV6-1; clone_size: .; j_call: TRBJ1-4; cdr3_aa: CASSPGQAINEKLFF; cdr3_nt: TGTGCCAGCAGTCCGGGACAGGCGATTAATGAAAAACTGTTTTTT
d_call: .; v_call: TRBV28; clone_size: .; j_call: TRBJ1-5; cdr3_aa: CASSPRGQGNQPQHF; cdr3_nt: TGTGCCAGCAGTCCTCGCGGGCAGGGGAATCAGCCCCAGCATTTT
d_call: .; v_call: TRBV13; clone_size: .; j_call: TRBJ1-1; cdr3_aa: CASSRTSTNTEAFF; cdr3_nt: TGTGCCAGCAGCCGAACAAGTACGAACACTGAAGCTTTCTTT
d_call: .; v_call: TRBV15; clone_size: .; j_call: TRBJ1-5; cdr3_aa: CATSRGGGHQPQHF; cdr3_nt: TGTGCCACCAGCAGAGGGGGGGGCCATCAGCCCCAGCATTTT
d_call: .; v_call: TRBV2; clone_size: .; j_call: TRBJ1-1; cdr3_aa: CASRIERGTNTEAFF; cdr3_nt: TGTGCCAGCAGGATCGAGCGGGGAACGAACACTGAAGCTTTCTTT
d_call: TRBD2; v_call: TRBV7-2; clone_size: .; j_call: TRBJ2-7; cdr3_aa: CASSLQLAGLEQYF; cdr3_nt: TGTGCCAGCAGCTTGCAGCTAGCGGGACTCGAGCAGTACTTC
d_call: .; v_call: TRBV9; clone_size: .; j_call: TRBJ2-7; cdr3_aa: CASSVDRTYPGEQYF; cdr3_nt: TGTGCCAGCAGCGTGGACCGGACTTATCCGGGGGAGCAGTACTTC
d_call: TRBD2; v_call: TRBV9; clone_size: .; j_call: TRBJ2-7; cdr3_aa: CASSVSPTGTSVYEQYF; cdr3_nt: TGTGCCAGCAGCGTCTCCCCCACCGGGACTAGCGTCTACGAGCAGTACTTC
d_call: TRBD1; v_call: TRBV29-1; clone_size: .; j_call: TRBJ2-7; cdr3_aa: CSVGGTGVYEQYF; cdr3_nt: TGCAGCGTTGGCGGGACAGGGGTCTACGAGCAGTACTTC
d_call: .; v_call: TRBV6-5; clone_size: .; j_call: TRBJ2-1; cdr3_aa: CASSYSLALSDNEQFF; cdr3_nt: TGTGCCAGCAGTTACTCCTTGGCCCTTTCCGACAATGAGCAGTTCTTC
d_call: .; v_call: TRBV15; clone_size: .; j_call: TRBJ2-7; cdr3_aa: CATSRDRGRVYEQYF; cdr3_nt: TGTGCCACCAGCAGAGATAGGGGCAGGGTCTACGAGCAGTACTTC
d_call: .; v_call: TRBV19; clone_size: large; j_call: TRBJ1-4; cdr3_aa: CASSIQRGREKLFF; cdr3_nt: TGTGCCAGTAGTATACAGAGAGGCAGAGAAAAACTGTTTTTT
d_call: TRBD1; v_call: TRBV19; clone_size: .; j_call: TRBJ2-1; cdr3_aa: CASSIRRDSWNNEQFF; cdr3_nt: TGTGCCAGTAGTATAAGAAGGGACAGTTGGAACAATGAGCAGTTCTTC
d_call: .; v_call: TRBV2; clone_size: .; j_call: TRBJ1-5; cdr3_aa: CASGTGGNQPQHF; cdr3_nt: TGTGCCAGCGGTACGGGTGGCAATCAGCCCCAGCATTTT
d_call: TRBD1; v_call: TRBV7-9; clone_size: .; j_call: TRBJ2-7; cdr3_aa: CAPGQGENEQYF; cdr3_nt: TGTGCACCCGGACAGGGTGAAAACGAGCAGTACTTC
d_call: .; v_call: TRBV19; clone_size: .; j_call: TRBJ2-7; cdr3_aa: CASRGSRGSSYEQYF; cdr3_nt: TGTGCCAGTAGGGGCTCGCGGGGAAGCTCCTACGAGCAGTACTTC
d_call: TRBD1; v_call: TRBV2; clone_size: .; j_call: TRBJ1-4; cdr3_aa: CASGQGIIKLFF; cdr3_nt: TGTGCCAGCGGACAGGGGATAATAAAACTGTTTTTT
d_call: .; v_call: TRBV19; clone_size: .; j_call: TRBJ1-2; cdr3_aa: CASSPTSQDNYYGYTF; cdr3_nt: TGTGCCAGTAGTCCCACCTCGCAGGATAATTACTATGGCTACACCTTC
d_call: TRBD1; v_call: TRBV4-1; clone_size: .; j_call: TRBJ1-4; cdr3_aa: CASSLTGDEKLFF; cdr3_nt: TGCGCCAGCAGCCTGACAGGGGATGAAAAACTGTTTTTT
d_call: .; v_call: TRBV4-1; clone_size: .; j_call: TRBJ2-5; cdr3_aa: CASSQVGGLGETQYF; cdr3_nt: TGCGCCAGCAGCCAAGTGGGGGGGCTCGGAGAGACCCAGTACTTC
d_call: .; v_call: TRBV5-1; clone_size: .; j_call: TRBJ1-2; cdr3_aa: CASSRGGADYGYTF; cdr3_nt: TGCGCCAGCAGCCGTGGGGGCGCGGACTATGGCTACACCTTC
d_call: .; v_call: TRBV10-3; clone_size: .; j_call: TRBJ1-1; cdr3_aa: CAITPAGLNTEAFF; cdr3_nt: TGTGCCATCACGCCCGCAGGGTTGAACACTGAAGCTTTCTTT
d_call: TRBD2; v_call: TRBV28; clone_size: .; j_call: TRBJ2-7; cdr3_aa: CASKGSGSLYEQYF; cdr3_nt: TGTGCCAGCAAGGGGAGCGGGAGCCTTTACGAGCAGTACTTC
d_call: TRBD1; v_call: TRBV5-1; clone_size: .; j_call: TRBJ1-2; cdr3_aa: CASSWGTGGGYTF; cdr3_nt: TGCGCCAGCAGCTGGGGGACAGGGGGCGGCTACACCTTC
d_call: TRBD1; v_call: TRBV18; clone_size: .; j_call: TRBJ2-7; cdr3_aa: CASSVTGGVKLGSYEQYF; cdr3_nt: TGTGCCAGCTCAGTGACAGGGGGCGTAAAGTTGGGGTCCTACGAGCAGTACTTC
d_call: TRBD1; v_call: TRBV5-6; clone_size: .; j_call: TRBJ1-4; cdr3_aa: CASSRRGQLFF; cdr3_nt: TGTGCCAGCAGCCGCAGGGGGCAACTGTTTTTT
d_call: .; v_call: TRBV9; clone_size: .; j_call: TRBJ1-1; cdr3_aa: CASSVAPVNTEAFF; cdr3_nt: TGTGCCAGCAGCGTAGCTCCAGTAAACACTGAAGCTTTCTTT
d_call: TRBD1; v_call: TRBV5-1; clone_size: .; j_call: TRBJ1-6; cdr3_aa: CASSRWTGSSTRIYNSPLHF; cdr3_nt: TGCGCCAGCAGCCGGTGGACAGGGAGCTCAACCCGGATCTATAATTCACCCCTCCACTTT
d_call: .; v_call: TRBV5-6; clone_size: .; j_call: TRBJ1-1; cdr3_aa: CASSSLIREAFF; cdr3_nt: TGTGCCAGCAGCTCCCTTATACGGGAAGCTTTCTTT
d_call: .; v_call: TRBV18; clone_size: .; j_call: TRBJ2-1; cdr3_aa: CASGDGGGWEQFF; cdr3_nt: TGTGCCAGTGGAGATGGAGGGGGCTGGGAGCAGTTCTTC
d_call: TRBD2; v_call: TRBV6-1; clone_size: .; j_call: TRBJ2-7; cdr3_aa: CASGRAGESHEQYF; cdr3_nt: TGTGCCAGCGGGCGGGCGGGAGAATCCCACGAGCAGTACTTC
d_call: TRBD1; v_call: TRBV19; clone_size: .; j_call: TRBJ2-7; cdr3_aa: CASSTSGTGFTHEQYF; cdr3_nt: TGTGCCAGTAGTACTTCCGGGACAGGTTTCACCCACGAGCAGTACTTC
d_call: TRBD1; v_call: TRBV28; clone_size: .; j_call: TRBJ2-1; cdr3_aa: CASSPDPGQGANEQFF; cdr3_nt: TGTGCCAGCAGTCCCGATCCGGGACAGGGGGCCAATGAGCAGTTCTTC
d_call: TRBD1; v_call: TRBV6-6; clone_size: .; j_call: TRBJ2-7; cdr3_aa: CASSYSGDRGPYEQYF; cdr3_nt: TGTGCCAGCAGTTACTCAGGGGACAGGGGGCCCTACGAGCAGTACTTC
d_call: .; v_call: TRBV2; clone_size: .; j_call: TRBJ1-6; cdr3_aa: CASSGGGGPYNSPLHF; cdr3_nt: TGTGCCAGCAGTGGCGGGGGGGGTCCGTATAATTCACCCCTCCACTTT
d_call: .; v_call: TRBV7-9; clone_size: .; j_call: TRBJ2-1; cdr3_aa: CASSITESSYNEQFF; cdr3_nt: TGTGCCAGCAGCATTACAGAGAGCTCCTACAATGAGCAGTTCTTC